What follows describes a single T cell receptor (beta chain). Its matching antigen is unknown. The CDR3 spans 10 residues. Germline values: CDR1 SQVTM, CDR2 ANQGSEA. Trimming stripped 6 bases from V and 5 bases from J, with 8 bases between. This table comes from immunoSEQ multiplex PCR, and its TCRdb copy is limited to in-frame clones, with some not included. The data contain fewer than 130,000 clones, 94% of them seen just once; the ten biggest clones take up 2.9%. This entry belongs to a study of T cell responses to AZD1222 COVID-19 vaccine. Study results and limitations: White British ancestry dominated among donors, who included more females, and clonal diversity was possibly underestimated.

The sample in question was peripheral blood, obtained 28 days after the second AZD1222 dose. The TCR was taken from an adult who received the AZD1222 COVID-19 vaccine. The V and J genes are TRBV29-1 and TRBJ2-7; weak D call: TRBD2 (5 bases). The CDR3 coding sequence is TGCAGCGTGCGGGTAGACGAGCAGTACTTC. It specifies CSVRVDEQYF.